Shown below are 17 T cell receptor beta chains from a single sample sequenced in a study of blood T cell repertoires in COVID-19. Assay used: immunoSEQ multiplex PCR; TCRdb lists only in-frame clones, some missing. The sample holds about 130,000 clones, approximately 77% seen once. Sequencing input: peripheral blood. All receptors come from an elderly man with acute or convalescent COVID-19.

The chain joins TRBV7-2 to TRBJ2-3; 10 bases are shared with TRBD1. Looked up from germline, CDR1 is SGHTA and CDR2 is FQGNSA. V was clipped by 4 bases and J by 0 bases; unmatched bases: 7. CDR3 length equals 17 residues. CDR3 in amino acids: CASSSGTGALSTDTQYF. CDR3 in DNA: TGTGCCAGCAGCTCCGGGACAGGGGCCCTTAGCACAGATACGCAGTATTTT.

The chain couples TRBV29-1 to TRBJ1-2; 8 positions agree with TRBD1. Trimming took 7 bases from V and 4 from J; bases not matched to a gene: 2. The CDR3 has 11 amino acids. CDR1 is SQVTM and CDR2 is ANQGSEA in the germline V gene. The CDR3, as DNA: TGCAGCGCTACAGGGGGCTATGGCTACACCTTC. Translating gives CSATGGYGYTF.

J is TRBJ1-1 and V is TRBV7-2; weak D call: TRBD1 (6 bases). Trimming took 2 bases from V and 5 from J, leaving 15 bases between them. The CDR3 has 15 amino acids. Germline lookup yields CDR1 SGHTA and CDR2 FQGNSA. The CDR3 region has the DNA TGTGCCAGCAGCTTATTTCAGGGGATGAGTACTGAAGCTTTCTTT. This gives the protein CASSLFQGMSTEAFF.

V and J are TRBV3-1 (or the pseudogene TRBV3-2) and TRBJ2-1; TRBD2 matches at 8 bases. In germline, CDR1 is LGHDT, CDR2 YNNKEL (reference sequence). There are 16 residues in the CDR3. Germline trimming cut 6 bases from V and 5 bases from J; bases unmatched to any gene: 12. This chain's CDR3 is CASSLMYGGGNNEQFF. The CDR3 DNA is TGTGCCAGCAGTCTCATGTACGGCGGGGGGAACAATGAGCAGTTCTTC.

This chain uses TRBV5-1 with TRBJ2-7; the match to TRBD2 covers 11 bases. Germline CDR1 reads SGHRS; CDR2 reads YFSETQ. The V segment lost 0 bases and the J segment 2 bases; nucleotides outside the gene matches: 4. The CDR3 has 16 residues. As DNA, the CDR3 is TGCGCCAGCAGCTTGGGACTAGCGGGGAGAACCTACGAGCAGTACTTC. Encoded protein: CASSLGLAGRTYEQYF.

This clone was counted many times. The CDR3 sequence: CASSPQQGSYEQYF. The CDR3 bases are TGTGCCAGCAGTCCCCAACAGGGGTCCTACGAGCAGTACTTC. V is TRBV28 and J is TRBJ2-7; the match to TRBD1 covers 7 bases. Germline trimming cut 5 bases from V and 1 base from J; bases unmatched to any gene: 5. Germline assignment: CDR1 MDHEN and CDR2 SYDVKM. The CDR3 extends over 14 amino acids.

CDR3 residues: CASSTRNTEAFF. The CDR3 coding sequence is TGTGCCAGCAGTACTCGGAACACTGAAGCTTTCTTT. V usage is TRBV6-5 and J usage is TRBJ1-1; D ambiguous. Looked up from germline, CDR1 is MNHEY and CDR2 is SVGAGI. The V gene lost 5 bases and the J gene lost 1 base, with 5 bases spanning the gap. This CDR3 has 12 residues.

The gene calls are TRBV7-2 and TRBJ2-2, with 8 bases matching TRBD2. Germline lookup yields CDR1 SGHTA and CDR2 FQGNSA. Trimming cost V 3 bases and J 4 bases; bases outside gene matches: 4. This CDR3 comprises 15 residues. The CDR3 loop reads CASSFKAGGTGELFF. CDR3 in DNA: TGTGCCAGCAGCTTTAAGGCGGGGGGCACCGGGGAGCTGTTTTTT.

V usage is TRBV19 and J usage is TRBJ2-7; 8 nucleotides agree with TRBD1. CDR1 is LNHDA, CDR2 SQIVND, per germline (reference sequence). V lost 3 bases to trimming and J lost 4 bases; unmatched junction nucleotides: 8. This CDR3 contains 15 residues. The CDR3 is CASSIGAGGSYEQYF. CDR3 nucleotides: TGTGCCAGTAGTATCGGGGCAGGGGGCTCGTACGAGCAGTACTTC.

This clone was seen more than once but under ten times. The V and J genes are TRBV18 and TRBJ2-2; D possibly corresponds to TRBD1 (6 bases). The V end was cut by 6 bases, the J end by 1 base, with 9 bases between. The CDR3 extends over 14 amino acids. Germline lookup yields CDR1 KGHSH and CDR2 LQKENI. The CDR3 DNA follows: TGTGCCAGCTCCTACAGGGAGAACACCGGGGAGCTGTTTTTT. This encodes CASSYRENTGELFF.

The chain combines TRBV5-6 with TRBJ2-5; weak D call: TRBD2 (6 bases). Germline CDR1 and CDR2: SGHDT and YYEEEE. Trimming removed 4 bases at V and 1 base at J, with 20 bases between. The CDR3 has 17 amino acids. CDR3 residues: CASSQYLQRAFQETQYF. For the CDR3, the DNA is TGTGCCAGCAGCCAATACTTACAGCGGGCCTTCCAAGAGACCCAGTACTTC.

The rearrangement links TRBV10-3 to TRBJ2-5; the D is unclear. V was pared by 2 bases and J by 4 bases, with 11 bases between. Germline CDR1 and CDR2: ENHRY and SYGVKD. This CDR3 has 14 residues. The CDR3 reads CAISETQSRETQYF. CDR3 DNA sequence: TGTGCCATCAGTGAGACACAGTCGAGAGAGACCCAGTACTTC.

As regards this clone: One end of the junction is discordant with germline, which a read error may explain. The chain has TRBV6-5 and TRBJ1-1; D perhaps matches TRBD1 (6 bases). The CDR3 length is 14 residues. Germline CDR1 MNHEY, CDR2 SVGAGI. CDR3 coding DNA: TGTGCCAGCAGTCACTCGGACAGGAACACTGAAGCTTTCTTT. It translates to CASSHSDRNTEAFF.

V gene TRBV12-3 or TRBV12-4 combines with J gene TRBJ2-7, with 7 positions matching TRBD1. This CDR3 is built from 12 residues. With V trimmed by 9 bases and J by 0 bases, 2 bases remained unmatched. As DNA, the CDR3 is TGTGCCAGTTCAGGGGGCTCCTACGAGCAGTACTTC. Amino acids: CASSGGSYEQYF.

The V gene is TRBV6-5, the J gene TRBJ1-4; D is possibly TRBD1 (5 bases). The CDR3 contains 14 residues. The V end was cut by 0 bases, the J end by 6 bases, with 8 bases between. The germline V gene has CDR1 MNHEY and CDR2 SVGAGI. The CDR3 is CASSYSGGDEKLFF. The DNA of the CDR3 is TGTGCCAGCAGTTACTCGGGAGGGGATGAAAAACTGTTTTTT.

This clone was counted only a few times. This specimen includes other DNA sequences encoding the same CDR3. This chain links TRBV5-1 with TRBJ1-5; a weak D match, TRBD1 (6 bases). Trimming stripped 4 bases from V and 4 bases from J, with 12 bases between. The germline CDR1 and CDR2 sequences are SGHRS and YFSETQ. The CDR3 covers 14 residues. The CDR3 DNA reads TGCGCCAGCAGCCTCGAGGGGGGGAATCAGCCCCAGCATTTT. It encodes CASSLEGGNQPQHF.

V gene TRBV3-1 (or the pseudogene TRBV3-2) combines with J gene TRBJ2-7; D unresolved. Trimming shortened V by 1 base and J by 7 bases, and 8 bases separated the two germline ends. CDR1 and CDR2 from the germline V gene are LGHDT and YNNKEL (reference sequence). This CDR3 comprises 12 residues. The CDR3 spells CASSQVPTEQYF. The CDR3 bases are TGTGCCAGCAGCCAAGTTCCGACAGAGCAGTACTTC.